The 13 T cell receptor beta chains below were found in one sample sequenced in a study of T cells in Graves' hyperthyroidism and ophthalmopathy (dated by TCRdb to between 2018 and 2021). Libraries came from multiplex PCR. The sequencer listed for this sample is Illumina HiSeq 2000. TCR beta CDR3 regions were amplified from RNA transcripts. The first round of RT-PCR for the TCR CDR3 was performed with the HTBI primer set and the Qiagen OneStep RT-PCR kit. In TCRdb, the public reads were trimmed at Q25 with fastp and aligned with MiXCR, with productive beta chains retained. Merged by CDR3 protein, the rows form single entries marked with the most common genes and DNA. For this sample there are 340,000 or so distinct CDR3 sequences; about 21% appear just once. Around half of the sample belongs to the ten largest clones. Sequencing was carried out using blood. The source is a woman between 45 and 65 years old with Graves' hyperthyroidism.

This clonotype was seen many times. This chain's CDR3 is CASSLGTRVNEQFF. The CDR3 DNA sequence: TGTGCCAGCAGCTTAGGGACTCGGGTCAATGAGCAGTTCTTC. The rearrangement links TRBV7-3 to TRBJ2-1; D is perhaps TRBD2 (6 bases). The CDR3 runs 14 residues. Germline CDR1 reads SGHTA; CDR2 reads FQGTGA. Trimming removed 2 bases at V and 6 bases at J, with 11 bases between. Filled out from reference TRBV7-3 and TRBJ2-1, the complete variable domain reads GAGVSQTPSNKVTEKGKYVELRCDPISGHTALYWYRQSLGQGPEFLIYFQGTGAADDSGLPNDRFFAVRPEGSVSTLKIQRTERGDSAVYLCASSLGTRVNEQFFGPGTRLTVL.

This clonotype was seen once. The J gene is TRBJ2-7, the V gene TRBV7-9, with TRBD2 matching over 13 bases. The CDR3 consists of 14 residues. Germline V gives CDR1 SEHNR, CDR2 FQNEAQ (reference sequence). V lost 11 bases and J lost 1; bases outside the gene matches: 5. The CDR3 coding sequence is TGTGCCGGGGGGGGACTAGCGGGGTCCTACGAGCAGTACTTC. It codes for CAGGGLAGSYEQYF.

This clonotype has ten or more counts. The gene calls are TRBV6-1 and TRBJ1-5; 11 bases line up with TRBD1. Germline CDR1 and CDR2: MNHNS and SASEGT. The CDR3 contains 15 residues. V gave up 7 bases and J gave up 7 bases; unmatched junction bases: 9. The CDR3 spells CASIWGQGEGQPQHF. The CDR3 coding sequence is TGTGCCAGCATATGGGGACAGGGGGAAGGGCAGCCCCAGCATTTT.

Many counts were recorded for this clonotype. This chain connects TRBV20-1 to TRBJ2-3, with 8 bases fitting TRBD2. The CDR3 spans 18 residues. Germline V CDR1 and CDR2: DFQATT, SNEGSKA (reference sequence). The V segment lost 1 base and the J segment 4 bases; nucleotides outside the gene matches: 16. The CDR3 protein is CSARGPWTSPGGADTQYF. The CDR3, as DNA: TGCAGTGCTAGAGGGCCTTGGACTAGCCCCGGAGGCGCAGATACGCAGTATTTT.

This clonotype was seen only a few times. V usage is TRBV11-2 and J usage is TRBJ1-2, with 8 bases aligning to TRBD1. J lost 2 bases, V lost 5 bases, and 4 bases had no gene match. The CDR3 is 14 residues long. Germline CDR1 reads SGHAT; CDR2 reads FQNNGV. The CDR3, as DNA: TGTGCCAGCAGCGGGACAGGAAAAAACTATGGCTACACCTTC. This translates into CASSGTGKNYGYTF.

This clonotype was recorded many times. The CDR3 region is CASSPIGGHEQYF. The CDR3 DNA sequence: TGTGCCAGCAGTCCGATAGGGGGCCACGAGCAGTACTTC. The V and J genes are TRBV12-3 or TRBV12-4 and TRBJ2-7, with 7 bases matching TRBD1. V shed 5 bases, J shed 5 bases, and the junction held 6 bases outside the gene matches. This CDR3 is 13 amino acids long.

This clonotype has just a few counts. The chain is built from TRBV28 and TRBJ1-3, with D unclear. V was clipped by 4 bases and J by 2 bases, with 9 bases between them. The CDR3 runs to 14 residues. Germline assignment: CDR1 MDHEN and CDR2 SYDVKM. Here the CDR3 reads CASSSQSPGNTIYF. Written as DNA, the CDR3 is TGTGCCAGCAGTTCTCAATCCCCTGGAAACACCATATATTTT. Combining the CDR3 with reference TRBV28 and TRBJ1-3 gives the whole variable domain DVKVTQSSRYLVKRTGEKVFLECVQDMDHENMFWYRQDPGLGLRLIYFSYDVKMKEKGDIPEGYSVSREKKERFSLILESASTNQTSMYLCASSSQSPGNTIYFGEGSWLTVV.

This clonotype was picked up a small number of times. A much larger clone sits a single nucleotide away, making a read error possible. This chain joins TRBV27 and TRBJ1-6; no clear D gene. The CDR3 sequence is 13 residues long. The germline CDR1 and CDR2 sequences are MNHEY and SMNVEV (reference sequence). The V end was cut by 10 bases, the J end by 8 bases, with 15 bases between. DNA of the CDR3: TGTGCCAACAGAACCCTTGAAGATTCACCCCTCCACTTT. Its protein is CANRTLEDSPLHF.

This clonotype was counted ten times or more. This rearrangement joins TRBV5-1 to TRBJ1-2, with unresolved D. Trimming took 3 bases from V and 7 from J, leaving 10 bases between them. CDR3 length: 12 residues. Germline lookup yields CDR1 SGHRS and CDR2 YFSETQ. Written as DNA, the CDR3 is TGCGCCAGCAGCTGGGATGGCGTTGGCTACACCTTC. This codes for CASSWDGVGYTF.

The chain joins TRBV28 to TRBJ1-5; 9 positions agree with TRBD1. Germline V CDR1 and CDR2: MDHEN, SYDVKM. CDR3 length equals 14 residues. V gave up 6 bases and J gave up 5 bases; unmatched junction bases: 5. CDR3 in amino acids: CASSPGQGDQPQHF. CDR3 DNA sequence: TGTGCCAGCAGCCCGGGACAGGGAGATCAGCCCCAGCATTTT.

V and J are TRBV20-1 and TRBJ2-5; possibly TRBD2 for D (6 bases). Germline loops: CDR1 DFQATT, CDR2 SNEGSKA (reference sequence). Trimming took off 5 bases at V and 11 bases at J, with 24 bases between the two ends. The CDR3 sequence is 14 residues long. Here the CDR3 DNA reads TGCAGTGCTTCTGACGGGACTCTCGACCGCTTACAGTACTTC. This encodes CSASDGTLDRLQYF.

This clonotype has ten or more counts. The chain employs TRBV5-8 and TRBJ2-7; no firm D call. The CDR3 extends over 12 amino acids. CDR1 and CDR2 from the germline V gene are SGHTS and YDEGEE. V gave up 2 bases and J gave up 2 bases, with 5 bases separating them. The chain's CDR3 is CASSLQTYEQYF. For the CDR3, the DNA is TGTGCCAGCAGCTTACAAACCTACGAGCAGTACTTC.

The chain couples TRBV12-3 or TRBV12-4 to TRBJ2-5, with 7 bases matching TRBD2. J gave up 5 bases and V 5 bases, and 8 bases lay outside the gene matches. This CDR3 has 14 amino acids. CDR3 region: CASSDLGGFETQYF. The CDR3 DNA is TGTGCCAGCAGTGACCTGGGAGGGTTCGAGACCCAGTACTTC.